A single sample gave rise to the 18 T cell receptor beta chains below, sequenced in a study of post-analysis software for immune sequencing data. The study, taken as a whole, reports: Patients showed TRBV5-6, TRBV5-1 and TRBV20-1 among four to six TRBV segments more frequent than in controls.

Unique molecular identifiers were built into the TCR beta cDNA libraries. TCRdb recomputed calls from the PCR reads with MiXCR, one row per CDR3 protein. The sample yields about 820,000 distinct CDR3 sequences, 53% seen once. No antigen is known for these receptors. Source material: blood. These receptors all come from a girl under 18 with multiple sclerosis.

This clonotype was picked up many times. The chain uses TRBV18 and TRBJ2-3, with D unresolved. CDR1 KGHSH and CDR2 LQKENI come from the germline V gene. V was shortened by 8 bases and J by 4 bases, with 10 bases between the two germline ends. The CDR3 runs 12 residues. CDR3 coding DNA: TGTGCCAGCAGCCCTCTGGCAGATACGCAGTATTTT. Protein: CASSPLADTQYF.

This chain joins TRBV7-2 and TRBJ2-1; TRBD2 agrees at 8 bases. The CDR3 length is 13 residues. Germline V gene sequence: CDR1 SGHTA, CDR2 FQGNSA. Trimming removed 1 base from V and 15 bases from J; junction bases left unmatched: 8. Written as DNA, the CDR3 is TGTGCCAGCAGCTTAGACGGGAGGGCGAACGGGTTCTTC. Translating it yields CASSLDGRANGFF. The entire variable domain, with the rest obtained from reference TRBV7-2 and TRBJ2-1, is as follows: GAGVSQSPSNKVTEKGKDVELRCDPISGHTALYWYRQSLGQGLEFLIYFQGNSAPDKSGLPSDRFSAERTGGSVSTLTIQRTQQEDSAVYLCASSLDGRANGFFGPGTRLTVL.

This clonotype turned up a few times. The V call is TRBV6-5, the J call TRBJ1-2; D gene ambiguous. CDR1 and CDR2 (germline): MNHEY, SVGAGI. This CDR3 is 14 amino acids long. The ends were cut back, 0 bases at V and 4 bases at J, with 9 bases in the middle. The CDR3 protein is CASSYSRGPYGYTF. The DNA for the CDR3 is TGTGCCAGCAGTTACTCGAGAGGACCCTATGGCTACACCTTC.

CDR3 bases: TGTGCCAGCAGCTTAGTTGGGGGGGGTAATGAGCAGTTCTTC. It yields the protein CASSLVGGGNEQFF. The chain couples TRBV7-2 to TRBJ2-1, with TRBD2 matching over 7 bases. This CDR3 spans 14 amino acids. CDR1 and CDR2 from the germline V gene are SGHTA and FQGNSA. V gave up 1 base and J gave up 7 bases; unmatched junction bases: 4.

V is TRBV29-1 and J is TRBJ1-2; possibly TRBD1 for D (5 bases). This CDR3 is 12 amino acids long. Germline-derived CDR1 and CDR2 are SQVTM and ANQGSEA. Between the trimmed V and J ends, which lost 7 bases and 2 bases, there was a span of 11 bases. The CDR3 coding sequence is TGCAGCGCCGTCCGACAGAACTATGGCTACACCTTC. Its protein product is CSAVRQNYGYTF.

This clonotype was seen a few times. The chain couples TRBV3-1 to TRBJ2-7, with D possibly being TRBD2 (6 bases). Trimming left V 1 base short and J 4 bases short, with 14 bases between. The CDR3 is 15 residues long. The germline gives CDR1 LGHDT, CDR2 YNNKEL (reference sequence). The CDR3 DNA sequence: TGTGCCAGCAGCCAAGTACCTAGCGTGTATTACGAGCAGTACTTC. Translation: CASSQVPSVYYEQYF.

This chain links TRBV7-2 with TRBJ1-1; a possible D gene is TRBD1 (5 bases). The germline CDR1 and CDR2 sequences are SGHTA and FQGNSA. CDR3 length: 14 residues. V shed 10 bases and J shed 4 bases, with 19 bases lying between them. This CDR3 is CAIYRDSQGTEAFF. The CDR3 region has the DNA TGTGCCATCTACCGCGACAGCCAAGGCACTGAAGCTTTCTTT.

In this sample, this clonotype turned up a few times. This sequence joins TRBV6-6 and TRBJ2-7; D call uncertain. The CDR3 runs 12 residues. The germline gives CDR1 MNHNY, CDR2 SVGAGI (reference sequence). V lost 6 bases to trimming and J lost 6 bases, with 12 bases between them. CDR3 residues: CASSRPDPEQYF. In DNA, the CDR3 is TGTGCCAGCAGCCGACCCGACCCCGAGCAGTACTTC.

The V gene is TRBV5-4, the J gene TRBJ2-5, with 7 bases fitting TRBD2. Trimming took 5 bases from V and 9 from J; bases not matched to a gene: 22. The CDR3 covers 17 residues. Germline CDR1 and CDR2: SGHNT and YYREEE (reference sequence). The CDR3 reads CASRDAKTSALGVAQYF. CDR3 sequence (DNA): TGTGCCAGCAGGGATGCCAAAACTAGCGCCCTCGGGGTGGCCCAGTACTTC.

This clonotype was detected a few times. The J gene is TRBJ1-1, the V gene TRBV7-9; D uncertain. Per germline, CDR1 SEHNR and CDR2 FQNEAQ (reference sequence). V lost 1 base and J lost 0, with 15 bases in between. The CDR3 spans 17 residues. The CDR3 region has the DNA TGTGCCAGCAGCTTAGGTCAGGCCAAAAGCATGAACACTGAAGCTTTCTTT. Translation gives CASSLGQAKSMNTEAFF.

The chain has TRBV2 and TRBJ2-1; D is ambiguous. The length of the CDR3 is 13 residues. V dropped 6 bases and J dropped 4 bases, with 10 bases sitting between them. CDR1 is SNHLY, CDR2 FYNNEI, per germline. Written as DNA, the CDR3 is TGTGCCAGCAGAGGCCGCGCTTACAATGAGCAGTTCTTC. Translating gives CASRGRAYNEQFF.

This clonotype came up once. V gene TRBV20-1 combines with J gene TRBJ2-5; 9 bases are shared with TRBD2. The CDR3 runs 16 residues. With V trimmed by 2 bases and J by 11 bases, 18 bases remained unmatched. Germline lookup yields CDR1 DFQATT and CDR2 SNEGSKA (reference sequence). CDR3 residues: CSARNLGGGAINEQYF. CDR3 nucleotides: TGCAGTGCTAGAAATCTGGGCGGGGGGGCCATCAATGAGCAGTACTTC.

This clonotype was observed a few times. The CDR3 DNA is TGCAGTGCTGGCCGAGACAGGCCCCCGACTAACTATGGCTACACCTTC. This gives the protein CSAGRDRPPTNYGYTF. The gene calls are TRBV20-1 and TRBJ1-2; possibly TRBD1 for D (6 bases). The CDR3 consists of 16 residues. The germline V gene encodes CDR1 DFQATT and CDR2 SNEGSKA (reference sequence). Trimming cost V 5 bases and J 0 bases, with 19 bases left between them.

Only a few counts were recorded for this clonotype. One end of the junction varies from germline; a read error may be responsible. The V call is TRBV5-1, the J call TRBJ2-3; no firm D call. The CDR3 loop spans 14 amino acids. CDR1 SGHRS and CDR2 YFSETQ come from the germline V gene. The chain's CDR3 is CASSLVGSTDTQYF. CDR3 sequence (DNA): TGTGCCAGCAGCTTGGTCGGGAGCACAGATACGCAGTATTTT.

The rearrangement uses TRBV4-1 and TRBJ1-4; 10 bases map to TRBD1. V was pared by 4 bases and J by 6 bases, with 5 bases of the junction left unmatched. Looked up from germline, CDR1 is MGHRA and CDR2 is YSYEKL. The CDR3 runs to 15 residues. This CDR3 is CASSRQTGGYEKLFF. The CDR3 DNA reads TGCGCCAGCAGCCGCCAGACAGGGGGCTATGAAAAACTGTTTTTT.

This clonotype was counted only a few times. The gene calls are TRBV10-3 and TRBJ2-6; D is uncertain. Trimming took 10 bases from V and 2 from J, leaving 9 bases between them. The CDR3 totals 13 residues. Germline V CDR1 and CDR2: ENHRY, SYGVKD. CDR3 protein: CATLEPGANVLTF. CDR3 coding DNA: TGTGCCACCCTCGAGCCTGGGGCCAACGTCCTGACTTTC.

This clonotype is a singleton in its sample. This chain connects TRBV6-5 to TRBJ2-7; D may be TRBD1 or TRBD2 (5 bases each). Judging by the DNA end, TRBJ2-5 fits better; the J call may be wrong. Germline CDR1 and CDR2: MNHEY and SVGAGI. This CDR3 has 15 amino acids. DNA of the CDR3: TGTGCCAGCAGCCCTCTACAGGAGGTGGCGGTGACCCAGTACTTC. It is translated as CASSPLQEVAVTQYF.

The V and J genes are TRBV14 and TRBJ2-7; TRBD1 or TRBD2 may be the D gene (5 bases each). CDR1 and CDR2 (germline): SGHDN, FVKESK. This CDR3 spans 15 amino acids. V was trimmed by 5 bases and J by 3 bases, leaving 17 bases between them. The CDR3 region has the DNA TGTGCCAGCAGCTCCCGGGACGTTCGTGGCTACGAGCAGTACTTC. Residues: CASSSRDVRGYEQYF.